A selection of T cell receptor beta chains follows, all from one sample in a study of naive and memory T cell subsets. MiXCR was run by TCRdb on the UMI-ligation and nested PCR reads, yielding one entry per CDR3 protein. The sample carries about 82,000 distinct CDR3 sequences, about 10% recorded once. Sequenced input: naive CD8+ T cells from blood. The source of these receptors is a human donor in good health. Each CDR3 is given with its conserved first and last residue. The D gene is left open where the match is weak. Clone size is given for some rows only: seen once, a few or many times, or a class if the clone is expanded.

CSARLAGANENEQFF TGCAGTGCCAGACTAGCGGGAGCGAATGAGAATGAGCAGTTCTTC TRBV20-1 TRBD2 TRBJ2-1 few
CASSPGGGNNEQFF TGTGCCAGCAGCCCCGGGGGAGGGAACAATGAGCAGTTCTTC TRBV2 TRBD2 TRBJ2-1 few
CASSQSSLTGKEDTQYF TGCGCCAGCAGTCAATCGAGTTTGACCGGGAAGGAAGATACGCAGTATTTT TRBV23-1 NA TRBJ2-3 once
CSVEDPTGGQDGYTF TGCAGCGTTGAAGATCCGACAGGGGGCCAGGATGGCTACACCTTC TRBV29-1 TRBD1 TRBJ1-2 NA
CASSQDVTGGRTQYF TGTGCCAGCAGCCAAGACGTGACAGGGGGCCGCACGCAGTATTTT TRBV3-1 TRBD1 TRBJ2-3 many
CATTGTSGRTDEQYF TGTGCCACCACCGGGACTAGCGGGAGAACCGACGAGCAGTACTTC TRBV27 TRBD2 TRBJ2-7 NA
CASRVWSYNEQFF TGTGCCAGCCGCGTCTGGTCCTACAATGAGCAGTTCTTC TRBV6-1 NA TRBJ2-1 many
CAISVGGDAYEQYF TGTGCCATCAGTGTTGGGGGAGATGCTTACGAGCAGTACTTC TRBV10-3 NA TRBJ2-7 few
CASSQYIQGSNQPQHF TGCGCCAGCAGCCAATATATCCAGGGCAGCAATCAGCCCCAGCATTTT TRBV4-1 NA TRBJ1-5 many
CSVTGTSGTQYNEQFF TGCAGCGTGACAGGGACTAGCGGGACACAATACAATGAGCAGTTCTTC TRBV29-1 TRBD2 TRBJ2-1 few
CASKKRQSDQPQHF TGTGCCAGCAAGAAGCGGCAGTCGGATCAGCCCCAGCATTTT TRBV27 NA TRBJ1-5 many
CASSDFTYEQYF TGTGCCAGCAGCGATTTCACCTACGAGCAGTACTTC TRBV7-9 NA TRBJ2-7 NA
CASSGRTGNPYEQYF TGCGCCAGCAGCGGGCGGACAGGGAACCCCTACGAGCAGTACTTC TRBV4-1 TRBD1 TRBJ2-7 NA
CASSPGFNQPQHF TGTGCCAGCAGCCCAGGATTCAATCAGCCCCAGCATTTT TRBV7-6 NA TRBJ1-5 NA
CASSWGQSSYEQYF TGTGCCAGCAGTTGGGGACAGTCGTCCTACGAGCAGTACTTC TRBV6-5 TRBD1 TRBJ2-7 many
CASSVGTSGEQYF TGTGCCAGCAGCGTAGGGACTAGCGGCGAGCAGTACTTC TRBV5-6 TRBD2 TRBJ2-7 NA
CASSYLASSAYEQYF TGTGCCAGCAGCTATCTGGCTAGCAGTGCCTACGAGCAGTACTTC TRBV27 NA TRBJ2-7 few
CASSLEETYGYTF TGTGCCAGCAGCTTGGAGGAGACCTATGGCTACACCTTC TRBV7-6 NA TRBJ1-2 many
CSVEGASGRYNEQFF TGCAGCGTTGAAGGGGCTAGCGGGAGGTACAATGAGCAGTTCTTC TRBV29-1 TRBD2 TRBJ2-1 many
CASSFRQEQPQHF TGTGCCAGCAGTTTTCGTCAGGAGCAGCCCCAGCATTTT TRBV27 NA TRBJ1-5 NA
CASSLYRGEEDTQYF TGTGCCAGCAGCTTATACAGGGGCGAGGAAGATACGCAGTATTTT TRBV5-4 TRBD1 TRBJ2-3 NA
CASSLWGQETQYF TGTGCCAGCAGCTTATGGGGCCAAGAGACCCAGTACTTC TRBV11-2 NA TRBJ2-5 many
CASSLVVAGGQETQYF TGCGCCAGCAGCTTGGTGGTAGCGGGGGGACAAGAGACCCAGTACTTC TRBV5-1 TRBD2 TRBJ2-5 NA
CASSLGQGSVKLFF TGTGCCAGCAGTCTGGGACAGGGTTCGGTGAAACTGTTTTTT TRBV27 TRBD1 TRBJ1-4 NA
CSARVGGAEQFF TGCAGTGCTAGAGTAGGGGGAGCGGAGCAGTTCTTC TRBV20-1 NA TRBJ2-1 NA
CAISESLAGEQETQYF TGTGCCATCAGTGAGTCGCTAGCGGGAGAGCAAGAGACCCAGTACTTC TRBV10-3 TRBD2 TRBJ2-5 NA
CASSQSRPNQPQHF TGCGCCAGCAGTCAATCGAGGCCCAATCAGCCCCAGCATTTT TRBV23-1 NA TRBJ1-5 many
CASSYEAPEQYF TGTGCCAGCAGTTACGAGGCGCCCGAGCAGTACTTC TRBV6-6 NA TRBJ2-7 few
CASTGGQANTGELFF TGTGCCAGCACCGGGGGACAAGCGAACACCGGGGAGCTGTTTTTT TRBV7-2 NA TRBJ2-2 NA
CSARRPSDLYNEQFF TGCAGTGCTAGACGCCCTAGCGACCTCTACAATGAGCAGTTCTTC TRBV20-1 NA TRBJ2-1 few
CASSLGGARTEAFF TGTGCCAGCAGTTTAGGGGGGGCGCGGACTGAAGCTTTCTTT TRBV12-3/TRBV12-4 NA TRBJ1-1 many
CASSQRGTDLNTEAFF TGTGCCAGCAGCCAACGCGGGACGGACTTGAACACTGAAGCTTTCTTT TRBV7-6 NA TRBJ1-1 NA
CSARSRGDYNEQFF TGCAGTGCTAGATCTAGAGGGGACTACAATGAGCAGTTCTTC TRBV20-1 NA TRBJ2-1 few
CASKPAVARDEQFF TGTGCCAGCAAACCCGCGGTTGCCCGGGATGAGCAGTTCTTC TRBV12-3/TRBV12-4 NA TRBJ2-1 many
CASSLAKYSGAFF TGTGCCAGCAGCTTAGCTAAGTACTCGGGAGCTTTCTTT TRBV7-8 NA TRBJ1-1 NA
CASSQDGTLGNTEAFF TGCGCCAGCAGCCAAGATGGTACCCTGGGGAACACTGAAGCTTTCTTT TRBV4-3 NA TRBJ1-1 many
CASSLGPAGHYEQYF TGTGCCAGCAGTTTGGGGCCAGCGGGACACTACGAGCAGTACTTC TRBV27 NA TRBJ2-7 many
CASSLSLSPTDTQYF TGTGCCAGCAGTTTGAGCCTGAGCCCCACAGATACGCAGTATTTT TRBV28 NA TRBJ2-3 NA
CASSSTGGNTEAFF TGTGCCAGCAGTTCAACAGGGGGTAACACTGAAGCTTTCTTT TRBV27 TRBD1 TRBJ1-1 NA
CSARDRASGRAHNEQFF TGCAGTGCTAGAGATCGGGCTAGCGGGAGGGCCCACAATGAGCAGTTCTTC TRBV20-1 TRBD2 TRBJ2-1 many
CSVEAITDREFLGYTF TGCAGCGTTGAAGCGATAACGGACAGGGAATTTCTTGGCTACACCTTC TRBV29-1 TRBD1 TRBJ1-2 many
CSATNIRTSGKLGGEQYF TGCAGTGCTACGAATATACGGACTAGCGGGAAACTCGGGGGTGAGCAGTACTTC TRBV20-1 TRBD2 TRBJ2-7 NA
CASSQDTRGGEQFF TGTGCCAGCAGCCAAGATACCAGGGGGGGTGAGCAGTTCTTC TRBV14 NA TRBJ2-1 many
CASSYQEPTNEKLFF TGTGCCAGCAGTTACCAGGAGCCAACTAATGAAAAACTGTTTTTT TRBV6-5 NA TRBJ1-4 few
CAISESGTEAFF TGTGCCATCAGTGAGTCTGGCACTGAAGCTTTCTTT TRBV10-3 NA TRBJ1-1 many